The 25 T cell receptor beta chains listed next were all sequenced from one sample in a study of human CD8 memory T cell subsets. UMI-labeled 5' RACE produced the TCR beta libraries. TCRdb re-called the 5' RACE reads; every CDR3 protein appears as one record, without DNA. This listing includes several thousand distinct CDR3 sequences. The sample was CD8+ stem-like memory T cells (TSCM and TCM) sorted from PBMCs. Stated subset: stem-like memory CD8 T cells (TSTEM), CCR7+ PD-1- TIGIT-. The receptor source for this set is a human donor in good health.

The chain joins TRBV7-2 to TRBJ2-1. The length of the CDR3 is 15 residues. The germline V gene has CDR1 SGHTA and CDR2 FQGNSA. The chain's CDR3 is CASSLSGVSYNEQFF.

This sequence joins TRBV6-1 and TRBJ2-2; no DNA is available, so the TRBD2 call from TCRdb remains unchecked. The length of the CDR3 is 14 residues. CDR1 and CDR2 (germline): MNHNS, SASEGT. The CDR3 protein is CASRGGGESGELFF.

The chain uses TRBV15 and TRBJ2-7; TCRdb designates TRBD1, a call that cannot be tested without DNA. Per the germline V gene, CDR1 is LNHNV and CDR2 is YYDKDF (reference sequence). The CDR3 contains 19 residues. CDR3 loop: CATSRDKGTGATGLYEQYF.

V is TRBV7-2 and J is TRBJ2-5; TCRdb outputs TRBD2, but without DNA this stays unchecked. The CDR3 length is 16 residues. Germline values: CDR1 SGHTA, CDR2 FQGNSA. The CDR3 loop reads CASSPEGLAGEKTQYF.

This chain uses TRBV27 with TRBJ1-2; TCRdb selects TRBD1, and the lack of DNA leaves this call unchecked. CDR3 length: 13 residues. Per germline, CDR1 MNHEY and CDR2 SMNVEV (reference sequence). The CDR3: CASSFQGAGGYTF.

The CDR3 loop reads CASTPRGYEQYF. The rearrangement joins TRBV2 to TRBJ2-7; TCRdb designates TRBD1, a call that cannot be tested without DNA. Germline assignment: CDR1 SNHLY and CDR2 FYNNEI. The CDR3 runs to 12 residues.

This CDR3 reads CSARAPGLSTYEQYF. The V and J genes are TRBV20-1 and TRBJ2-7; TCRdb reports TRBD2, a call that lacks DNA to check it against. The CDR3 length is 15 residues. CDR1 is DFQATT, CDR2 SNEGSKA, per germline (reference sequence).

The genes are TRBV13 and TRBJ2-1; TCRdb outputs TRBD2, but without DNA this stays unchecked. This CDR3 is built from 16 residues. Germline CDR1 reads PRHDT; CDR2 reads FYEKMQ (reference sequence). The CDR3 sequence is CASSYGGRTSYNEQFF.

This chain uses TRBV29-1 with TRBJ2-1. CDR1 SQVTM and CDR2 ANQGSEA come from the germline V gene. CDR3 length equals 12 residues. CDR3: CSVGRSNNEQFF.

Judged by frequency, this clonotype is medium-sized. J is TRBJ2-1 and V is TRBV24-1; TCRdb reports TRBD1, a call that lacks DNA to check it against. Germline CDR1 is KGHDR and CDR2 is SFDVKD. There are 14 residues in the CDR3. Here the CDR3 reads CATSPGPYYNEQFF.

Judged by frequency, this clonotype is medium-sized (0.01 to 0.1%). The chain employs TRBV15 and TRBJ2-1; TCRdb calls TRBD1, which cannot be checked without DNA. The germline CDR1 and CDR2 sequences are LNHNV and YYDKDF (reference sequence). The CDR3 is 15 amino acids. The CDR3 here is CATSRTTGTYNEQFF.

The V call is TRBV10-3, the J call TRBJ2-7. This CDR3 spans 13 amino acids. Germline V lookup: CDR1 ENHRY, CDR2 SYGVKD. The CDR3 region is CAISDRPSYEQYF.

In terms of frequency, this clonotype is medium-sized (0.01 to 0.1%). The rearrangement links TRBV29-1 to TRBJ1-2; TCRdb's D call, TRBD1, is unchecked because there is no DNA. Germline lookup yields CDR1 SQVTM and CDR2 ANQGSEA. This CDR3 has 14 residues. The CDR3 protein is CSVSGATTNYGYTF.

This clonotype is labeled medium-sized based on frequency. The chain combines TRBV2 with TRBJ1-1; the D call of TRBD1 rests on TCRdb alone, since no DNA is present to check it. CDR1 is SNHLY and CDR2 is FYNNEI in the germline V gene. The length of the CDR3 is 14 residues. CDR3 loop: CASSPSKGGTEAFF. Complete variable domain (other parts from reference TRBV2 and TRBJ1-1): EPEVTQTPSHQVTQMGQEVILRCVPISNHLYFYWYRQILGQKVEFLVSFYNNEISEKSEIFDDQFSVERPDGSNFTLKIRSTKLEDSAMYFCASSPSKGGTEAFFGQGTRLTVV.

The V gene is TRBV12-3 or TRBV12-4, the J gene TRBJ2-7; TCRdb names TRBD1, which stays unverified in the absence of DNA. CDR3 size: 17 residues. This CDR3 is CASKRDRGSGATYEQYF.

By frequency, this clonotype registers medium-sized. The gene calls are TRBV28 and TRBJ1-1; lacking DNA, the TRBD1 call made by TCRdb goes unchecked. Per the germline V gene, CDR1 is MDHEN and CDR2 is SYDVKM. The CDR3 has 13 residues. The CDR3 loop reads CASSTWDRKLAFF.

Frequency places this clonotype as medium-sized. The chain couples TRBV7-9 to TRBJ1-1. This CDR3 contains 15 residues. CDR1 SEHNR and CDR2 FQNEAQ come from the germline V gene (reference sequence). The CDR3 region is CASSAEHLMNTEAFF.

The genes are TRBV12-3 or TRBV12-4 and TRBJ1-2; no DNA is available, so the TRBD1 call from TCRdb remains unchecked. This CDR3 comprises 13 residues. The CDR3 sequence is CASSIGTGGGYTF.

V gene TRBV7-9 combines with J gene TRBJ1-1. The CDR3 is 13 residues long. The germline gives CDR1 SEHNR, CDR2 FQNEAQ (reference sequence). CDR3: CASSPGGSTEAFF.

The gene calls are TRBV2 and TRBJ2-1; TCRdb's D call of TRBD1 is untestable without DNA. The CDR3 sequence is 16 residues long. Germline loops: CDR1 SNHLY, CDR2 FYNNEI. The CDR3 here is CASSEGGSGRYNEQFF.

The chain couples TRBV7-9 to TRBJ2-6; TCRdb gives TRBD1 as the D gene, but with no DNA this cannot be confirmed. This CDR3 is 15 amino acids long. Germline lookup yields CDR1 SEHNR and CDR2 FQNEAQ (reference sequence). CDR3 residues: CASSPPGAGANVLTF.

This sequence joins TRBV6-1 and TRBJ1-2; TCRdb's assignment of TRBD1 cannot be checked, as there is no DNA. The CDR3 spans 15 residues. Germline V gene data show CDR1 as MNHNS and CDR2 as SASEGT. CDR3 loop: CASSAPKGQDYGYTF.

J is TRBJ2-7 and V is TRBV20-1; TCRdb designates TRBD1, a call that cannot be tested without DNA. The CDR3 totals 13 residues. CDR1 DFQATT and CDR2 SNEGSKA come from the germline V gene (reference sequence). The CDR3 loop reads CSAYDRGRYEQYF.

The rearrangement uses TRBV6-5 and TRBJ2-1; there is no DNA to check the TCRdb D call of TRBD2. The CDR3 is 15 residues long. From germline, CDR1 is MNHEY and CDR2 SVGAGI. The CDR3 is CATSAEQALGREQFF.

This CDR3 is CSVEGLAGAREQFF. The chain joins TRBV29-1 to TRBJ2-1; the TCRdb call, TRBD2, lacks DNA for checking. The CDR3 is made up of 14 amino acids. Looked up from germline, CDR1 is SQVTM and CDR2 is ANQGSEA.